This T cell receptor beta chain was retrieved from a study of blood T cell repertoires in COVID-19. About the study: Both acute and convalescent COVID-19 samples were obtained from the United States, Italy and Spain. Sources were T cells, B-cell-depleted T cells, or PBMCs; the material itself was cDNA or gDNA.

Seattle patient enrollment occurred during active infection, with longitudinal follow-up thereafter. Generated by immunoSEQ multiplex PCR, the TCRdb table keeps only in-frame clones and is missing some. The table lists hundreds of thousands of clones, 86% of them singletons. V lost 4 bases to trimming and J lost 4 bases; unmatched junction nucleotides: 6. Per germline, CDR1 SGHRS and CDR2 YFSETQ. The CDR3 extends over 14 amino acids. The TCR was taken from a woman in her 70s with COVID-19, enrolled during active disease. This chain uses TRBV5-1 with TRBJ2-7, with 9 bases identical to TRBD2. The sample comprised peripheral blood. The CDR3 DNA reads TGCGCCAGCAGCATCACAGCGGGGGGATACGAGCAGTACTTC. This encodes CASSITAGGYEQYF.